The 25 T cell receptor beta chains reported below all come from one sample, sequenced in a study of shared clonotypes between healthy human individuals. Naive CD8 cells, CD45RO-negative and positively selected for CCR7, excluded terminally differentiated effector memory CD45RA+ cells. Only in-frame clones appear in the TCRdb table, and some are missing; sequencing was by immunoSEQ multiplex PCR. In the table there are roughly 2.1 million clones, 93% of which are singletons. Sequenced sample: naive CD8+ T cells from PBMCs. The source of these receptors is a young man in good health. Some clones in this sample may be carry-over from other donors' samples.

This chain links TRBV14 with TRBJ2-7; possibly TRBD1 for D (7 bases). The length of the CDR3 is 15 residues. With 6 bases removed from V and 0 bases from J, the gap between germline ends came to 15 bases. In germline, CDR1 is SGHDN, CDR2 FVKESK. The DNA for the CDR3 is TGTGCCAGCAGGGCTTCAGGGGGGTTCTCCTACGAGCAGTACTTC. Its translation: CASRASGGFSYEQYF.

The chain uses TRBV25-1 and TRBJ2-3; no clear D gene. Germline V gene data show CDR1 as MGHDK and CDR2 as SYGVNS. The V and J ends lost 4 bases and 0 bases respectively, with 2 bases between them. This CDR3 comprises 12 residues. The DNA of the CDR3 is TGTGCCAGCAGTGTCAGCACAGATACGCAGTATTTT. Translation gives CASSVSTDTQYF. Full variable domain (missing parts from reference TRBV25-1 and TRBJ2-3): EADIYQTPRYLVIGTGKKITLECSQTMGHDKMYWYQQDPGMELHLIHYSYGVNSTEKGDLSSESTVSRIRTEHFPLTLESARPSHTSQYLCASSVSTDTQYFGPGTRLTVL.

The V and J genes are TRBV11-3 and TRBJ2-1; 8 bases are a match to TRBD2. With 4 bases clipped from V and 9 bases from J, the junction kept 5 bases outside the gene matches. CDR1 and CDR2 from the germline V gene are SGHNT and YENEEA. The CDR3 contains 13 residues. As DNA, the CDR3 is TGTGCCAGCAGCTCTCCGGGACTAGTTGAGCAGTTCTTC. Translation gives CASSSPGLVEQFF.

This chain joins TRBV10-3 and TRBJ1-1; the D gene is possibly TRBD1 (6 bases). The V gene lost 2 bases and the J gene lost 1 base, with 17 bases spanning the gap. The CDR3 covers 17 residues. Germline V lookup: CDR1 ENHRY, CDR2 SYGVKD. The CDR3 DNA reads as TGTGCCATCAGTGAGGGGGGGCCTGGGCCAAAGAACACTGAAGCTTTCTTT. It yields the protein CAISEGGPGPKNTEAFF.

In regard to this clone: Other DNA variants within this sample encode the same CDR3. The rearrangement links TRBV27 to TRBJ2-1; perhaps D is TRBD1 or TRBD2 (6 bases each). Germline V gene sequence: CDR1 MNHEY, CDR2 SMNVEV (reference sequence). The CDR3 has 15 amino acids. Trimming pared 5 bases from V and 0 bases from J, leaving 11 bases between. The chain's CDR3 is CASSRGPSSYNEQFF. In DNA, the CDR3 is TGTGCCAGCAGTCGGGGGCCGAGCTCCTACAATGAGCAGTTCTTC.

The chain links TRBV7-9 to TRBJ2-2, with TRBD1 as a possible D gene (5 bases). This CDR3 contains 16 residues. The V end was cut by 4 bases, the J end by 0 bases, with 12 bases between. Germline V gives CDR1 SEHNR, CDR2 FQNEAQ (reference sequence). The CDR3 DNA reads TGTGCCAGCAGCTGGCTTTGGGGCACGAACACCGGGGAGCTGTTTTTT. It specifies CASSWLWGTNTGELFF.

This chain connects TRBV19 to TRBJ2-5; 7 positions agree with TRBD2. Germline V gene data show CDR1 as LNHDA and CDR2 as SQIVND (reference sequence). The CDR3 consists of 14 residues. The J segment lost 5 bases and the V segment lost 5 bases, leaving 8 bases of the junction unmatched. CDR3 region: CASSPGLVWETQYF. CDR3 nucleotide sequence: TGTGCCAGTAGTCCAGGACTAGTATGGGAGACCCAGTACTTC.

This sequence joins TRBV7-8 and TRBJ2-2; the D is unclear. Trimming pared 5 bases from V and 4 bases from J, leaving 11 bases between. The CDR3 runs to 14 residues. Germline CDR1 and CDR2: SGHVS and FQNEAQ. The CDR3 sequence is CASSPRVGTGELFF. For the CDR3, the DNA is TGTGCCAGCAGCCCTCGGGTGGGCACCGGGGAGCTGTTTTTT.

The CDR3 spells CASSTTQGSEQYF. In DNA form, the CDR3 reads TGTGCCAGCAGTACGACACAGGGATCCGAGCAGTACTTC. This chain uses TRBV27 with TRBJ2-7, with D possibly TRBD1 on 6 matching bases. The CDR3 runs to 13 residues. V was shortened by 5 bases and J by 6 bases, with 14 bases between the two germline ends. Germline V CDR1 and CDR2: MNHEY, SMNVEV (reference sequence).

The rearrangement links TRBV10-3 to TRBJ1-3; D is unclear. Germline values: CDR1 ENHRY, CDR2 SYGVKD. The V end was cut by 11 bases, the J end by 0 bases, with 14 bases between. The CDR3 runs to 14 residues. The CDR3 reads CAGRAESSGNTIYF. In nucleotides, the CDR3 is TGTGCCGGTAGGGCGGAGAGCTCTGGAAACACCATATATTTT.

To note about this clone: In the same sample, other DNA sequences code for this CDR3. The V gene is TRBV9, the J gene TRBJ2-2; D is ambiguous. The ends were cut back, 4 bases at V and 5 bases at J, with 6 bases in the middle. This CDR3 is built from 12 residues. Germline values: CDR1 SGDLS, CDR2 YYNGEE. The CDR3 bases are TGTGCCAGCAGCCCCCGAACCGGGGAGCTGTTTTTT. Translated, it gives CASSPRTGELFF. The full variable domain, in which reference TRBV9 and TRBJ2-2 provide the parts outside the CDR3, is DSGVTQTPKHLITATGQRVTLRCSPRSGDLSVYWYQQSLDQGLQFLIQYYNGEERAKGNILERFSAQQFPDLHSELNLSSLELGDSALYFCASSPRTGELFFGEGSRLTVL.

The rearrangement uses TRBV29-1 and TRBJ1-4; 7 nucleotides align to TRBD1. CDR3 size: 16 residues. Germline assignment: CDR1 SQVTM and CDR2 ANQGSEA. V shed 1 base and J 4 bases; nucleotides not matched to a gene: 9. CDR3 coding DNA: TGCAGCGTTGAAGGTCCCGGGACAGTACTTAATGAAAAACTGTTTTTT. Translating gives CSVEGPGTVLNEKLFF.

The chain uses TRBV11-2 and TRBJ2-5; possible D gene TRBD1, 5 bases. Germline V gives CDR1 SGHAT, CDR2 FQNNGV. Trimming removed 5 bases from V and 3 bases from J, with 19 bases in between. The CDR3 length is 16 residues. Written as DNA, the CDR3 is TGTGCCAGCAGCCCGCCGGCAGGGTTACTCGAAGAGACCCAGTACTTC. Translated: CASSPPAGLLEETQYF.

A word on this clone: Other DNA variants within this sample encode the same CDR3. V usage is TRBV27 and J usage is TRBJ1-2; 7 positions agree with TRBD1. The CDR3 totals 12 residues. Trimming took 5 bases from V and 4 from J; bases not matched to a gene: 1. Germline lookup yields CDR1 MNHEY and CDR2 SMNVEV (reference sequence). CDR3 region: CASSRTGYGYTF. The DNA for the CDR3 is TGTGCCAGCAGTCGGACAGGCTATGGCTACACCTTC.

This rearrangement joins TRBV7-9 to TRBJ2-3, with a possible D match to TRBD1 (6 bases). Trimming cost V 4 bases and J 0 bases, with 11 bases left between them. The CDR3 covers 15 residues. Germline CDR1 reads SEHNR; CDR2 reads FQNEAQ (reference sequence). DNA of the CDR3: TGTGCCAGCAGCTCCGGGACAACTAGCACAGATACGCAGTATTTT. Amino acid sequence: CASSSGTTSTDTQYF.

The chain joins TRBV11-2 to TRBJ2-5; maybe TRBD2 (5 bases). CDR1 is SGHAT, CDR2 FQNNGV, per germline. The CDR3 is made up of 17 amino acids. The V gene lost 1 base and the J gene lost 5 bases, with 20 bases spanning the gap. The CDR3 here is CASSLVGSTYMGETQYF. The DNA for the CDR3 is TGTGCCAGCAGCTTAGTAGGGAGCACCTACATGGGGGAGACCCAGTACTTC.

This clone has only a few counts. The chain links TRBV9 to TRBJ2-2; D is uncertain. Trimming pared 0 bases from V and 3 bases from J, leaving 12 bases between. Germline V CDR1 and CDR2: SGDLS, YYNGEE. The CDR3 is made up of 16 amino acids. The CDR3 reads CASSVEIPLYTGELFF. CDR3 coding DNA: TGTGCCAGCAGCGTAGAAATCCCCTTGTACACCGGGGAGCTGTTTTTT.

The rearrangement links TRBV27 to TRBJ1-1; TRBD1 is a possible D gene (5 bases). This CDR3 has 15 residues. V lost 0 bases and J lost 3, with 11 bases in between. Germline CDR1 and CDR2: MNHEY and SMNVEV (reference sequence). The CDR3 sequence is CASSLSRAGYTEAFF. The CDR3 region has the DNA TGTGCCAGCAGTTTATCGCGGGCAGGGTACACTGAAGCTTTCTTT.

V and J are TRBV11-2 and TRBJ2-2; D gene unclear. The V end was cut by 1 base, the J end by 14 bases, with 26 bases between. The CDR3 is 17 amino acids. Germline CDR1 and CDR2: SGHAT and FQNNGV. In nucleotides, the CDR3 is TGTGCCAGCAGCTTAGGTGCTATGTTTGTGGCCACCTCGGGCCTGTTTTTT. Amino acids: CASSLGAMFVATSGLFF.

The genes are TRBV9 and TRBJ2-3, with 9 bases fitting TRBD1. The CDR3 has 18 amino acids. Losses at the gene ends were 3 bases for V and 0 bases for J; bases not matched to a gene: 11. From germline, CDR1 is SGDLS and CDR2 YYNGEE. CDR3 nucleotides: TGTGCCAGCAGCGGCCCGGGACAGGGCTCCTCTAGCACAGATACGCAGTATTTT. Translation: CASSGPGQGSSSTDTQYF.

V gene TRBV19 combines with J gene TRBJ2-2; maybe TRBD2 (6 bases). Trimming took off 5 bases at V and 6 bases at J, with 10 bases between the two ends. This CDR3 spans 13 amino acids. The germline V gene encodes CDR1 LNHDA and CDR2 SQIVND (reference sequence). CDR3: CASSAGGAGELFF. CDR3 bases: TGTGCCAGTAGTGCGGGCGGGGCCGGGGAGCTGTTTTTT.

The CDR3 DNA follows: TGTGCCAGCAGGGGGGGCCGGGACAGGGCCCCCGGGGAGCTGTTTTTT. This encodes CASRGGRDRAPGELFF. The chain links TRBV27 to TRBJ2-2; 9 bases are shared with TRBD1. CDR3 size: 16 residues. Unmatched junction bases numbered 11, after V lost 6 bases and J lost 6 bases. Germline V gene data show CDR1 as MNHEY and CDR2 as SMNVEV (reference sequence).

This chain links TRBV7-9 with TRBJ2-6; no clear D gene. This CDR3 contains 17 residues. V was shortened by 3 bases and J by 1 base, with 13 bases between the two germline ends. Germline CDR1 and CDR2: SEHNR and FQNEAQ (reference sequence). Here the CDR3 DNA reads TGTGCCAGCAGCTTTAGGCTCGAAAATTCTGGGGCCAACGTCCTGACTTTC. It specifies CASSFRLENSGANVLTF.

The CDR3 DNA is TGTGCCAGCAGTGGAAAAACAGGGACGCGTCAGCCCCAGCATTTT. Translation gives CASSGKTGTRQPQHF. The V and J genes are TRBV6-4 and TRBJ1-5, with D perhaps TRBD1 (6 bases). V was trimmed by 4 bases and J by 6 bases, leaving 16 bases between them. Germline CDR1 and CDR2: MRHNA and SNTAGT. The CDR3 consists of 15 residues.

The chain carries TRBV27 and TRBJ1-2, with D perhaps TRBD1 (5 bases). This CDR3 comprises 14 residues. Germline assignment: CDR1 MNHEY and CDR2 SMNVEV (reference sequence). V was pared by 2 bases and J by 6 bases, with 13 bases between. CDR3 region: CASSLRGELNGYTF. The CDR3 bases are TGTGCCAGCAGTTTACGGGGGGAGCTGAATGGCTACACCTTC.